The source of this TCR beta chain is a study of shared clonotypes between healthy human individuals. Study-wide findings and caveats: Rarefaction gave evidence that sorted-subset sequencing remained incomplete despite large depth.

As concerns this clone: Its antigen is undetermined.

This table comes from immunoSEQ multiplex PCR, and its TCRdb copy is limited to in-frame clones, with some not included. The table lists about 2.3 million clones, 85% to 95% of them singletons. The V gene's germline CDR1 is KGHSH and CDR2 LQKENI. This CDR3 has 13 amino acids. Trimming took off 5 bases at V and 5 bases at J, with 13 bases between the two ends. The source material was naive CD4+ T cells from PBMCs. Subset of the sample: CD45RA+ positively selected. The chain links TRBV18 to TRBJ2-7, with D maybe TRBD1 (5 bases). The origin of this receptor is a young man in good health. Some clones in this sample may be carry-over from other donors' samples. DNA of the CDR3: TGTGCCAGCTCATCACAGGTGAGGAACGAGCAGTACTTC. Its protein is CASSSQVRNEQYF. Full variable domain (rest looked up from reference TRBV18 and TRBJ2-7): NAGVMQNPRHLVRRRGQEARLRCSPMKGHSHVYWYRQLPEEGLKFMVYLQKENIIDESGMPKERFSAEFPKEGPSILRIQQVVRGDSAAYFCASSSQVRNEQYFGPGTRLTVT.